This T cell receptor (beta chain) was sequenced in a study of T-cell reconstitution after alpha-beta-depleted transplantation in children. The CDR3 length is 15 residues. Trimming cost V 3 bases and J 1 base, with 13 bases left between them. CDR1 is MNHEY, CDR2 SMNVEV, per germline (reference sequence). Study-wide points: Several hundred graft clones that had expanded were reportedly the source of alpha-beta T cells about two months after transplant.

This clonotype was observed a few times. Antigen specificity is unknown. A TCRbeta library incorporating unique molecular identifiers was prepared. Each CDR3 protein is one row after TCRdb ran MiXCR on the PCR reads. The repertoire consists of approximately 520,000 distinct CDR3 sequences, with roughly 11% occurring once and the leading ten covering about 15%. This chain uses TRBV27 with TRBJ2-7; D not certain. This sample comprised PBMCs, mostly from graft donor cells, obtained 180 days after TCRalphabeta/CD19-depleted stem cell transplant. This sequence was found in a female patient between 2 and 10 years old who had a stem cell transplant for aplastic anemia, so the T cells may come from the graft donor. The CDR3 DNA is TGTGCCAGCAGTTTGTCTGGGTCCGAATCCTACGAGCAGTACTTC. It is translated as CASSLSGSESYEQYF.